The 21 T cell receptor beta chains reported below all come from one sample, sequenced in a study of OX40 agonist ivuxolimab in advanced cancers. Using immunoSEQ multiplex PCR, the repertoire was profiled, and TCRdb retains in-frame clones only, with some absent. The sample has around 53,000 clones, 70% to 90% seen once. The input for sequencing was CD4+ or CD8+ T cells sorted from blood, taken in a trial of the OX40 agonist ivuxolimab. These receptor sequences come from an adult with an advanced solid tumor such as melanoma, head and neck, liver or kidney cancer.

This clone has just one count. The rearrangement joins TRBV7-9 to TRBJ1-3; D is possibly TRBD1 (6 bases). The CDR3 covers 16 residues. The V end was cut by 1 base, the J end by 2 bases, with 12 bases between. In germline, CDR1 is SEHNR, CDR2 FQNEAQ (reference sequence). CDR3 DNA: TGTGCCAGCAGCTTAGAAGGGGGGCTTACTGGAAACACCATATATTTT. It specifies CASSLEGGLTGNTIYF.

The chain joins TRBV9 to TRBJ2-1, with TRBD2 identical over 11 bases. Germline assignment: CDR1 SGDLS and CDR2 YYNGEE. V lost 3 bases and J lost 0; bases outside the gene matches: 14. CDR3 size: 20 residues. The CDR3 DNA reads as TGTGCCAGCAGCGCAAGGGGGGCTAGCGGGAGGCTCGACTCCTACAATGAGCAGTTCTTC. Residues: CASSARGASGRLDSYNEQFF.

V usage is TRBV7-2 and J usage is TRBJ2-2; D may match TRBD1 or TRBD2 (5 bases each). The length of the CDR3 is 16 residues. Between the trimmed V and J ends, which lost 5 bases and 1 base, there was a span of 14 bases. Germline lookup yields CDR1 SGHTA and CDR2 FQGNSA. CDR3 amino acids: CASSNYGTVNTGELFF. Here the CDR3 DNA reads TGTGCCAGCAGCAACTACGGGACGGTGAACACCGGGGAGCTGTTTTTT.

Only a few counts were recorded for this clone. The chain couples TRBV11-2 to TRBJ1-1, with D perhaps matching TRBD1 (6 bases). V was clipped by 4 bases and J by 3 bases, with 18 bases between them. In germline, CDR1 is SGHAT, CDR2 FQNNGV. The CDR3 is 16 amino acids. The CDR3 region has the DNA TGTGCCAGCAGCTGGGGGGGCGGGTGGAAGTACACTGAAGCTTTCTTT. Translated, it gives CASSWGGGWKYTEAFF.

V usage is TRBV14 and J usage is TRBJ2-2; D is perhaps TRBD2 (5 bases). V gave up 4 bases and J gave up 6 bases, with 12 bases separating them. CDR1 and CDR2 from the germline V gene are SGHDN and FVKESK. The CDR3 length is 14 residues. CDR3 in amino acids: CASSLLGRAGELFF. CDR3 DNA: TGTGCCAGCAGCCTACTAGGAAGAGCCGGGGAGCTGTTTTTT.

The J gene is TRBJ2-2, the V gene TRBV6-6; 9 bases are shared with TRBD2. J was trimmed by 7 bases and V by 10 bases; bases with no gene match: 7. The length of the CDR3 is 13 residues. Germline V gene sequence: CDR1 MNHNY, CDR2 SVGAGI (reference sequence). CDR3 sequence reads: CATSQREDGELFF. The CDR3 bases are TGTGCCACCAGCCAGCGGGAGGACGGGGAGCTGTTTTTT.

The gene calls are TRBV1 and TRBJ1-5; the table's D call, TRBD1, was not checked against the DNA. TRBV1 is deemed a pseudogene. CDR3 size: 19 residues. The CDR3 is CTSSQDSPTTGYSNQPQHF. In DNA, the CDR3 is TGCACCAGCAGCCAAGATTCCCCTACGACAGGGTATAGCAATCAGCCCCAGCATTTT.

The chain has TRBV27 and TRBJ1-1; 9 nucleotides agree with TRBD1. The V gene end was trimmed by 6 bases and the J gene end by 8 bases; junction bases not matched to a gene: 7. The CDR3 loop spans 13 amino acids. The germline gives CDR1 MNHEY, CDR2 SMNVEV (reference sequence). CDR3 residues: CASRSTGGPEAFF. In DNA, the CDR3 is TGTGCCAGCAGAAGTACAGGGGGCCCCGAAGCTTTCTTT.

The chain combines TRBV5-1 with TRBJ2-7, with D possibly TRBD2 on 6 matching bases. V shed 4 bases and J shed 5 bases, with 19 bases lying between them. The CDR3 length is 15 residues. CDR1 is SGHRS, CDR2 YFSETQ, per germline. CDR3 nucleotide sequence: TGCGCCAGCAGCACCCCGACGGGAGAGGGTCACGAGCAGTACTTC. Its protein is CASSTPTGEGHEQYF.

The V and J genes are TRBV4-3 and TRBJ2-5, with 10 bases matching TRBD2. The germline V gene encodes CDR1 LGHNA and CDR2 YSLEER. The CDR3 runs 14 residues. V lost 1 base and J lost 4; bases outside the gene matches: 0. This CDR3 is CASSQGLAGETQYF. CDR3 in DNA: TGCGCCAGCAGCCAAGGACTAGCGGGAGAGACCCAGTACTTC.

The V gene is TRBV28, the J gene TRBJ1-2, with D unclear. Looked up from germline, CDR1 is MDHEN and CDR2 is SYDVKM. The CDR3 length is 13 residues. Trimming removed 3 bases at V and 1 base at J, with 6 bases between. The CDR3 DNA is TGTGCCAGCAGTTTTAACCGTAACTATGGCTACACCTTC. This translates into CASSFNRNYGYTF.

This chain uses TRBV6-5 with TRBJ2-3; D call uncertain. CDR1 MNHEY and CDR2 SVGAGI come from the germline V gene. The CDR3 totals 15 residues. Trimming left V 2 bases short and J 2 bases short, with 11 bases between. The CDR3 loop reads CASSYKRPDTDTQYF. CDR3 DNA: TGTGCCAGCAGTTACAAGAGACCAGACACAGATACGCAGTATTTT.

J is TRBJ1-1 and V is TRBV25-1; 7 nucleotides align to TRBD1. This CDR3 region has 16 residues. The V gene's germline CDR1 is MGHDK and CDR2 SYGVNS. V shed 2 bases and J 5 bases; nucleotides not matched to a gene: 11. Here the CDR3 DNA reads TGTGCCAGCAGTGAACTGGGACAGTCTAGAGAAACTGAAGCTTTCTTT. This gives the protein CASSELGQSRETEAFF. The whole variable domain, remainder taken from reference TRBV25-1 and TRBJ1-1, is EADIYQTPRYLVIGTGKKITLECSQTMGHDKMYWYQQDPGMELHLIHYSYGVNSTEKGDLSSESTVSRIRTEHFPLTLESARPSHTSQYLCASSELGQSRETEAFFGQGTRLTVV.

The chain carries TRBV4-1 and TRBJ2-7, with TRBD1 matching 8 bases. V shed 2 bases, J shed 2 bases, and the junction held 8 bases outside the gene matches. The CDR3 extends over 16 amino acids. From germline, CDR1 is MGHRA and CDR2 YSYEKL. CDR3 in amino acids: CASSQRRTGHPYEQYF. CDR3 nucleotide sequence: TGCGCCAGCAGCCAAAGGAGGACAGGGCATCCCTACGAGCAGTACTTC.

The rearrangement uses TRBV6-5 and TRBJ2-7; 10 bases match TRBD2. Germline CDR1 MNHEY, CDR2 SVGAGI. Losses at the gene ends were 4 bases for V and 2 bases for J; bases not matched to a gene: 2. The CDR3 has 14 residues. The CDR3 DNA sequence: TGTGCCAGCAGTTCCAGCGGGAGGGCCTACGAGCAGTACTTC. Residues: CASSSSGRAYEQYF.

This sequence joins TRBV9 and TRBJ2-3; D gene unclear. V lost 1 base, J lost 4 bases, and 10 bases lay in between. The CDR3 extends over 14 amino acids. The germline V gene has CDR1 SGDLS and CDR2 YYNGEE. CDR3 nucleotides: TGTGCCAGCAGCGTACAGGATATTGCAGATACGCAGTATTTT. This codes for CASSVQDIADTQYF.

This chain connects TRBV5-1 to TRBJ1-2; D uncertain. The V and J ends lost 4 bases and 9 bases respectively, with 16 bases between them. The CDR3 has 13 residues. From germline, CDR1 is SGHRS and CDR2 YFSETQ. CDR3 in DNA: TGCGCCAGCAGCGTCAGGACCCAAGGCAGCTACACCTTC. Translation: CASSVRTQGSYTF.

The chain uses TRBV7-3 and TRBJ1-1; no clear D. Germline CDR1 SGHTA, CDR2 FQGTGA. V was clipped by 5 bases and J by 4 bases, with 14 bases between them. CDR3 length: 14 amino acids. The CDR3 bases are TGTGCCAGCAGCCCCCCCGGGCGGCCCACTGAAGCTTTCTTT. Its protein product is CASSPPGRPTEAFF.

This chain connects TRBV5-1 to TRBJ2-5; 10 positions agree with TRBD2. Per the germline V gene, CDR1 is SGHRS and CDR2 is YFSETQ. J gave up 4 bases and V 1 base, and 1 base lay outside the gene matches. The CDR3 length is 14 residues. In nucleotides, the CDR3 is TGCGCCAGCAGCTTGACTAGCGGGATAGAGACCCAGTACTTC. Translating gives CASSLTSGIETQYF.

The chain has TRBV5-1 and TRBJ2-6; unclear D gene. The germline V gene encodes CDR1 SGHRS and CDR2 YFSETQ. This CDR3 spans 16 amino acids. V lost 7 bases and J lost 1, with 15 bases in between. CDR3 region: CASVLGPGSGANVLTF. CDR3 sequence (DNA): TGCGCCAGCGTATTAGGACCAGGTTCTGGGGCCAACGTCCTGACTTTC.

V is TRBV7-3 and J is TRBJ2-5, with 11 bases lining up with TRBD1. V was clipped by 3 bases and J by 5 bases; unmatched bases: 8. The CDR3 length is 16 residues. Germline V CDR1 and CDR2: SGHTA, FQGTGA. CDR3 amino acids: CASSLDGTGGLETQYF. CDR3 sequence (DNA): TGTGCCAGCAGCTTGGACGGGACAGGGGGATTGGAGACCCAGTACTTC.